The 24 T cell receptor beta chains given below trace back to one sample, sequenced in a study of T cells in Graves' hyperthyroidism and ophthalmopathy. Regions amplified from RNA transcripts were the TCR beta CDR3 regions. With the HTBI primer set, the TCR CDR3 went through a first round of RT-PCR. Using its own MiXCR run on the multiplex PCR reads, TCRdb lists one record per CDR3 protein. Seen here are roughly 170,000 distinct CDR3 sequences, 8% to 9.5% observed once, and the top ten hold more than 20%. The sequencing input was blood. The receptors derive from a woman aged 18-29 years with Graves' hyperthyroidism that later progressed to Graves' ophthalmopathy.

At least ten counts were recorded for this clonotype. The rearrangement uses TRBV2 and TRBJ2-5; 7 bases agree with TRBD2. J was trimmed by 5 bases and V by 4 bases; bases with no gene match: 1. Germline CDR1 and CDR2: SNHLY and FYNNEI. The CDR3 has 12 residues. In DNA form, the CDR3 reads TGTGCCAGCAGTGCGCGGGGGGAGACCCAGTACTTC. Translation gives CASSARGETQYF.

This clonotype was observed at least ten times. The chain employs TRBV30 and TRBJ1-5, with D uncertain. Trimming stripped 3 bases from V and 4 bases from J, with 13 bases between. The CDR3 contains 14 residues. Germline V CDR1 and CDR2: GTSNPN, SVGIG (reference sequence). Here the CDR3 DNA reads TGTGCCTGGAGCGTCGGGTCCCCAAATCAGCCCCAGCATTTT. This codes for CAWSVGSPNQPQHF.

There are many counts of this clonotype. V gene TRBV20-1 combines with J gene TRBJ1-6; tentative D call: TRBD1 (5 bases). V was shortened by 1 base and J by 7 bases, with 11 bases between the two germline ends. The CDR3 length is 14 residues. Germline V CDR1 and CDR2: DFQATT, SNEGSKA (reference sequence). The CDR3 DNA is TGCAGTGCTAGAGTTGGGACGACAAATTCACCCCTCCACTTT. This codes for CSARVGTTNSPLHF.

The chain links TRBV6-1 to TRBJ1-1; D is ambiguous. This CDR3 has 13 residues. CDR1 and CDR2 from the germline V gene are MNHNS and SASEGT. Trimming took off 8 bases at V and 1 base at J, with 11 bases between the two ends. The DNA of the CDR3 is TGTGCCAGCGGCTGGGCTTGGAACACTGAAGCTTTCTTT. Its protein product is CASGWAWNTEAFF.

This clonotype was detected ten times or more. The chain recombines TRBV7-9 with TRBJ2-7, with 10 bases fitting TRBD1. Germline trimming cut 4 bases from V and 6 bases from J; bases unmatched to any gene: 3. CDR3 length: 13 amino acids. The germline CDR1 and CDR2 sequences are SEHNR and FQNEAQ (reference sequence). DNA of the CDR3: TGTGCCAGCAGCTCTCGGACAGGGGGCGAGCAGTACTTC. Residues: CASSSRTGGEQYF.

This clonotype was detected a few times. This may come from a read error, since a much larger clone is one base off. The chain's CDR3 is CASSPYTGQRMGELFF. The CDR3 coding sequence is TGTGCCAGCAGCCCTTACACCGGACAGCGGATGGGGGAGCTGTTTTTT. The J gene is TRBJ2-2, the V gene TRBV11-3, with a tentative D call TRBD1 (6 bases). Germline lookup yields CDR1 SGHNT and CDR2 YENEEA. The CDR3 spans 16 residues. Trimming removed 5 bases at V and 8 bases at J, with 21 bases between.

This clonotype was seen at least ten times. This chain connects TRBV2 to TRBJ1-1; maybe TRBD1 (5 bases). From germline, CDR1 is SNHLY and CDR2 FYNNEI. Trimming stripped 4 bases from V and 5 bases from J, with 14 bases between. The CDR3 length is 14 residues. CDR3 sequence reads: CASSVSGKGTEAFF. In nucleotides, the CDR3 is TGTGCCAGCAGTGTTTCAGGGAAGGGAACTGAAGCTTTCTTT.

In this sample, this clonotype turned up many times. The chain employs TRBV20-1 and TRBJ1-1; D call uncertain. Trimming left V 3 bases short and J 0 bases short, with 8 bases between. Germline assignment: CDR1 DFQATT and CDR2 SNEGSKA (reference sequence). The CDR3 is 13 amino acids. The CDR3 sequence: CSARDDLNTEAFF. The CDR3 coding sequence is TGCAGTGCTAGGGATGATCTGAACACTGAAGCTTTCTTT.

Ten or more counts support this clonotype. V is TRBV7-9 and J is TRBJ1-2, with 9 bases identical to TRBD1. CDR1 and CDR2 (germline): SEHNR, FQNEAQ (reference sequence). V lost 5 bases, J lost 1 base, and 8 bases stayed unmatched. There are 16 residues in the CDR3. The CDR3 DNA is TGTGCCAGCAGCCGGACAGGGGAAGGGAATAACTATGGCTACACCTTC. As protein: CASSRTGEGNNYGYTF.

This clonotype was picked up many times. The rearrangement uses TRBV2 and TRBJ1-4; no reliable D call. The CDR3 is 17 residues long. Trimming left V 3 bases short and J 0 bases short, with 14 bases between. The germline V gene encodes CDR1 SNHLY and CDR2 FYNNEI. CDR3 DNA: TGTGCCAGCAGTGATTTTCCATACAGTCCAACTAATGAAAAACTGTTTTTT. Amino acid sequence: CASSDFPYSPTNEKLFF.

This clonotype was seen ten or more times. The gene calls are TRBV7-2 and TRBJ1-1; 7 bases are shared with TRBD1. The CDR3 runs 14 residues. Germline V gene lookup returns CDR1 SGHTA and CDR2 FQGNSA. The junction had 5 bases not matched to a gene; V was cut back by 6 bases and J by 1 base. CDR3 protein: CASRLDRTNTEAFF. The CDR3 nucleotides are TGTGCCAGCAGGCTGGACAGGACGAACACTGAAGCTTTCTTT.

CDR3 nucleotides: TGTGCCAGTAGTATCTCCGGGACAGGCAATCAGCCCCAGCATTTT. Translation: CASSISGTGNQPQHF. V usage is TRBV19 and J usage is TRBJ1-5, with 7 bases fitting TRBD1. Losses at the gene ends were 3 bases for V and 2 bases for J; bases not matched to a gene: 4. In germline, CDR1 is LNHDA, CDR2 SQIVND (reference sequence). There are 15 residues in the CDR3.

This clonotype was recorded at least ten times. CDR3 DNA: TGTGCCAGCAGCCCGACTAAAAATGAGCAGTTCTTC. It translates to CASSPTKNEQFF. The chain employs TRBV16 and TRBJ2-1; a possible D gene is TRBD2 (5 bases). This CDR3 spans 12 amino acids. V lost 4 bases, J lost 7 bases, and 8 bases lay in between. Germline CDR1 reads KGHSY; CDR2 reads FQNENV.

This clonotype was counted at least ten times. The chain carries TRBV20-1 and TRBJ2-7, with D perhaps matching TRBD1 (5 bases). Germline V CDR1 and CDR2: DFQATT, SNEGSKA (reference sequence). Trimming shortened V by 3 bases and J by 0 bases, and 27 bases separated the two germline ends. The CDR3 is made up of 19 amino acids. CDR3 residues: CSASIRHRQSFRVSYEQYF. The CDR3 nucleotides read TGCAGTGCTAGTATCCGTCACAGGCAGAGTTTCCGGGTCTCCTACGAGCAGTACTTC.

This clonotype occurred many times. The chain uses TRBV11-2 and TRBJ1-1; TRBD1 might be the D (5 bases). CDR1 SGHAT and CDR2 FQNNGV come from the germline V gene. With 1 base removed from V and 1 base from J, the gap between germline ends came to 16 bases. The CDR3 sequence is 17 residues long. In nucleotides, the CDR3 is TGTGCCAGCAGCTTAGTGGTCTGGTGGACAACGAACACTGAAGCTTTCTTT. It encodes CASSLVVWWTTNTEAFF.

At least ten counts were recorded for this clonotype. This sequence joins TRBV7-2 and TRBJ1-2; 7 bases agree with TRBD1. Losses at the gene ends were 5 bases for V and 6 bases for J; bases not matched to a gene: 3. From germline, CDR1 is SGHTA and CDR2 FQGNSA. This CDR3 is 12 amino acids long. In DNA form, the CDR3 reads TGTGCCAGCAGCGTCACAGGGGATGGCTACACCTTC. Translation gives CASSVTGDGYTF.

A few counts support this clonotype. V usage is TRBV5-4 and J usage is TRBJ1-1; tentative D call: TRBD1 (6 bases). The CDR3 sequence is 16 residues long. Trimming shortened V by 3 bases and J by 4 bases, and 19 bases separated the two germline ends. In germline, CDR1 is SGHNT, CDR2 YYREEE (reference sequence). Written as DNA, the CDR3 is TGTGCCAGCAGCTGGGGGGTCGTCAGGGGTGGCACTGAAGCTTTCTTT. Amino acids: CASSWGVVRGGTEAFF.

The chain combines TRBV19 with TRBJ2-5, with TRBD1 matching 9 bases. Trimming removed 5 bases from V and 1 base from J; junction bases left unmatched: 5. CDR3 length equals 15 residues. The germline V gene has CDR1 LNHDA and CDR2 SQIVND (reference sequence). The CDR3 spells CASSGGTGPQETQYF. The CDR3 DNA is TGTGCCAGTAGTGGAGGGACAGGGCCCCAAGAGACCCAGTACTTC.

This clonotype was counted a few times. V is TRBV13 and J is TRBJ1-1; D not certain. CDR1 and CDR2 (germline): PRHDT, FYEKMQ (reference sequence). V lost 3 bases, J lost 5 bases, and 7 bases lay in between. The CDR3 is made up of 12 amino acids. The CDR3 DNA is TGTGCCAGCAGCTTTTTGGGGACTGAAGCTTTCTTT. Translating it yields CASSFLGTEAFF.

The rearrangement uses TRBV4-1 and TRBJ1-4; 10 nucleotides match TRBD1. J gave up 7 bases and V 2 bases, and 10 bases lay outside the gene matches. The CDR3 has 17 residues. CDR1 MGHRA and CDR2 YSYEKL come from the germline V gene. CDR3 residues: CASSQWPRDRGGEKLFF. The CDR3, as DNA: TGCGCCAGCAGCCAATGGCCCCGGGACAGGGGAGGTGAAAAACTGTTTTTT.

The CDR3 nucleotides are TGTGCCAGCAGCGGACAGGGGATTCAGCCCCAGCATTTT. This encodes CASSGQGIQPQHF. This chain connects TRBV7-8 to TRBJ1-5; 9 nucleotides agree with TRBD1. The CDR3 runs 13 residues. Trimming cost V 5 bases and J 6 bases; bases outside gene matches: 2. Looked up from germline, CDR1 is SGHVS and CDR2 is FQNEAQ.

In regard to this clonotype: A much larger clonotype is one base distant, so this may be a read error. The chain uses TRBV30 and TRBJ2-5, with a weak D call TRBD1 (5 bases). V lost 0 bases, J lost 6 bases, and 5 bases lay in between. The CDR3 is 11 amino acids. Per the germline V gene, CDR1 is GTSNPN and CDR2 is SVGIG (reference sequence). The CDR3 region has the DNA TGTGCCTGGAGTGTGGGGCAGACCCAGTACTTC. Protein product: CAWSVGQTQYF. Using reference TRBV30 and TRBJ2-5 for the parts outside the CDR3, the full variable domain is SQTIHQWPATLVQPVGSPLSLECTVEGTSNPNLYWYRQAAGRGLQLLFYSVGIGQISSEVPQNLSASRPQDRQFILSSKKLLLSDSGFYLCAWSVGQTQYFGPGTRLLVL.

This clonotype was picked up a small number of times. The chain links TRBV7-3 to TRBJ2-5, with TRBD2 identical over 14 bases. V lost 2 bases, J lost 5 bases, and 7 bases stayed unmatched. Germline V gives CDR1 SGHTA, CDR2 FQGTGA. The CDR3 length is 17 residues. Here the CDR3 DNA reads TGTGCCAGCAGCTTATCGGGACTAGCGGGAGAGGGGGAGACCCAGTACTTC. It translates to CASSLSGLAGEGETQYF.

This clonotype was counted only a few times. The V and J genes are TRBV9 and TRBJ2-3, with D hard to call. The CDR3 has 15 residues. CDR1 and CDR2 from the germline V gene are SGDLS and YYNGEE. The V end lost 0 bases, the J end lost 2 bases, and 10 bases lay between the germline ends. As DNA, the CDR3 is TGTGCCAGCAGCGTAGCCCCAGGTGACACAGATACGCAGTATTTT. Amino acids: CASSVAPGDTDTQYF.